Listed here are 3 T cell receptor beta chains from one sample, sequenced in a study of CXCR3-negative and CXCR3-positive naive CD8 T cells. Findings and caveats of the study: Naive CXCR3-positive cells had TRB CDR3s more hydrophobic than those of CXCR3-negative naive cells.

UMI-labeled TRB cDNA libraries were prepared by 5' RACE. TCRdb reprocessed the 5' RACE reads and keeps a single row for each CDR3 protein, giving no DNA. With some 130,000 distinct CDR3 sequences in the sample, the ten largest clones hold 0.4% to 0.45%. The antigens of these receptors remain unknown. Source material: naive CXCR3+ CD8+ T cells from blood. Subset in this sample: CD45RO-CCR7+CD27+CD95- naive CD8+ T cells expressing CXCR3 (TNR3+). These TCRs come from a human donor in good health. Some clones in this sample may be carry-over from other donors' samples.

The J gene is TRBJ2-1, the V gene TRBV15; TCRdb lists TRBD2, though no DNA is available to test this call. This CDR3 spans 16 amino acids. CDR1 and CDR2 from the germline V gene are LNHNV and YYDKDF (reference sequence). CDR3 loop: CATSRERGLAVAEQFF.

This chain joins TRBV19 and TRBJ2-1. Germline CDR1 reads LNHDA; CDR2 reads SQIVND (reference sequence). The CDR3 is 14 amino acids. This CDR3 reads CASRDRSSYNEQFF. Complete variable domain (other parts from reference TRBV19 and TRBJ2-1): DGGITQSPKYLFRKEGQNVTLSCEQNLNHDAMYWYRQDPGQGLRLIYYSQIVNDFQKGDIAEGYSVSREKKESFPLTVTSAQKNPTAFYLCASRDRSSYNEQFFGPGTRLTVL.

The chain employs TRBV20-1 and TRBJ2-4; the TCRdb D gene call, TRBD1, has no DNA to confirm it. The CDR3 runs to 16 residues. The germline CDR1 and CDR2 sequences are DFQATT and SNEGSKA (reference sequence). CDR3 loop: CSASPRRGYGKNIQYF.